This TCR beta chain is from a study of blood T cell repertoires in COVID-19. About the research overall: The study drew acute and convalescent COVID-19 samples from the United States, Italy and Spain. Sources were T cells, B-cell-depleted T cells, or PBMCs; the material itself was cDNA or gDNA.

The authors' processing: The assay estimated nucleated cells by amplifying reference gene primers. Measured with immunoSEQ multiplex PCR; TCRdb has only the in-frame clones, and not every one. V, J and clone size are taken as reported in that table, and D and trimming were inferred from the DNA itself. The sample gives approximately 77,000 clones, 65% to 85% of which show up once; over 15% is in the top ten. The CDR3 is made up of 15 amino acids. V lost 6 bases and J lost 4, with 13 bases in between. Germline V gene lookup returns CDR1 ENHRY and CDR2 SYGVKD. This clone was picked up a small number of times.

The rearrangement joins TRBV10-3 to TRBJ2-6, with D possibly TRBD1 on 5 matching bases. Input material: peripheral blood. The receptor was isolated from a woman aged 60-75 years with acute or convalescent COVID-19. CDR3 region: CAISDWGLGANVLTF. The DNA for the CDR3 is TGTGCCATCAGCGACTGGGGCTTGGGGGCCAACGTCCTGACTTTC.